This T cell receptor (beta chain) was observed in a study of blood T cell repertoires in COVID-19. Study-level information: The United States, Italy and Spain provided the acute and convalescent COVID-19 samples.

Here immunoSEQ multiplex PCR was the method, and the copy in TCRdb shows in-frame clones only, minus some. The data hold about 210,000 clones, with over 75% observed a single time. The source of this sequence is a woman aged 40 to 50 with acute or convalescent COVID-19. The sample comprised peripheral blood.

As DNA, the CDR3 is TGTGCCAGCTCACCCGTCGGACAGGGGGGTTATGGCTACACCTTC. Translated: CASSPVGQGGYGYTF. The chain combines TRBV18 with TRBJ1-2; 10 bases map to TRBD1. Germline CDR1 and CDR2: KGHSH and LQKENI. The length of the CDR3 is 15 residues. V lost 3 bases, J lost 5 bases, and 6 bases stayed unmatched.